A selection of T cell receptor beta chains follows, all from one sample in a study of blood T cells in healthy people across ages. From the 5' RACE reads, TCRdb called clonotypes with MiXCR, one entry per CDR3 protein. The sample includes 870,000 or so distinct CDR3 sequences, more than 25% of them seen just once. The sample consisted of blood. The receptors stem from a woman older than 75 in good health. Each CDR3 is given with its conserved first and last residue. D genes are given only for firm matches. Expanded clones are given a class, and other clones once, few, many or no size at all.

TRBV5-1	NA	TRBJ2-3	many	TGCGCCAGCCGAGGCGAAACGAGCACAGATACGCAGTATTTT	CASRGETSTDTQYF
TRBV11-3	NA	TRBJ2-3	many	TGTGCCAGCACCAAGGGGGGCAGCACAGATACGCAGTATTTT	CASTKGGSTDTQYF
TRBV7-2	NA	TRBJ1-6	NA	TGTGCCAGCACCTACCGGGGCCGATCACCCCTCCACTTT	CASTYRGRSPLHF
TRBV5-6	NA	TRBJ2-5	many	TGTGCCAGCATCAGACAGGATCTAGGACAGCGGGACCAAGAGACCCAGTACTTC	CASIRQDLGQRDQETQYF
TRBV18	NA	TRBJ2-6	NA	TGTGCCAGCTCCCCGAGGTCGGCGGGGGCCAACGTCCTGACTTTC	CASSPRSAGANVLTF
TRBV20-1	TRBD2	TRBJ2-1	NA	TGCAGTGCCGACTTGGGGCTAGCGGGTTACAATGAGCAGTTCTTC	CSADLGLAGYNEQFF
TRBV30	TRBD2	TRBJ2-3	NA	TGTGCCTGGAGTAGGGGGATAGCGGGGACAGATACGCAGTATTTT	CAWSRGIAGTDTQYF
TRBV10-3	TRBD1	TRBJ2-7	few	TGTGCCATCAGTGGGACAGGGTCGTCCCACGAGCAGTACTTC	CAISGTGSSHEQYF
TRBV7-2	TRBD2	TRBJ2-4	few	TGTGCCAGCAGCTTATCGGCGGGGGGGCCGCTTTACAATGAGCAGTACTTC	CASSLSAGGPLYNEQYF
TRBV6-2/TRBV6-3	NA	TRBJ1-1	few	TGTGCCAGCAAACCTTTGGGGCAGGTCACTGAAGCTTTCTTT	CASKPLGQVTEAFF
TRBV4-3	NA	TRBJ1-4	NA	TGCGCCAGCAGCCAAGCGGCCCGGGGAGGTGTGGGTGAAAAACTGTTTTTT	CASSQAARGGVGEKLFF
TRBV12-3/TRBV12-4	NA	TRBJ2-7	many	TGTGCCAGCAGTTTTCGACTCTACGAGCAGTACTTC	CASSFRLYEQYF
TRBV20-1	TRBD1	TRBJ1-5	few	TGCAGTGTCCCGGGACAGGGGGCAAGCAATCAGCCCCAGCATTTT	CSVPGQGASNQPQHF
TRBV28	NA	TRBJ2-5	once	TGTGCCAGCAGTTTCGGCGCGGGTCGGGGAGAGACCCAGTACTTC	CASSFGAGRGETQYF
TRBV20-1	NA	TRBJ2-3	many	TGCAGTGTCGAGGGCGGAGATACGCAGTATTTT	CSVEGGDTQYF
TRBV7-2	NA	TRBJ2-1	many	TGTGCCAGCAGCTTAGCGCTGGGGGGGGGGCCCTACAATGAGCAGTTCTTC	CASSLALGGGPYNEQFF
TRBV7-9	NA	TRBJ1-1	many	TGTGCCAGCAGCTCTGTTGGACGGGTGAACACTGAAGCTTTCTTT	CASSSVGRVNTEAFF
TRBV20-1	NA	TRBJ1-5	NA	TGCAGTGCCAGAGGGAGTCTCTGGGGTCAGCCCCAGCATTTT	CSARGSLWGQPQHF
TRBV5-1	TRBD1	TRBJ2-7	NA	TGCGCCAGCAGCCTACAGGGGTACGACGAGCAGTACTTC	CASSLQGYDEQYF
TRBV7-2	NA	TRBJ1-2	NA	TGTGCCAGCAGCTTACTCCGTCGGCTTGGCTACACCTTC	CASSLLRRLGYTF
TRBV9	TRBD2	TRBJ2-1	NA	TGTGCCAGCAGCGGAGAGCGGGGGTACAATGCGCGGTTCTTC	CASSGERGYNARFF
TRBV20-1	NA	TRBJ1-2	many	TGCAGTGCTAGAGATATCAGGGGTCGAGGCTACACCTTC	CSARDIRGRGYTF
TRBV11-2	NA	TRBJ1-4	few	TGTGCCAGCAGCTTAGATAGGAAGGAAAAACTGTTTTTT	CASSLDRKEKLFF
TRBV20-1	NA	TRBJ2-7	NA	TGCAGTGCTAGGGGGCCCAGAAACCCCTACGAGCAGTACTTC	CSARGPRNPYEQYF
TRBV12-3/TRBV12-4	TRBD1	TRBJ1-5	few	TGTGCCAGCAGTCCGAGAACCGGGACAGGCTTTCAGCCCCAGCATTTT	CASSPRTGTGFQPQHF
TRBV7-9	TRBD1	TRBJ1-5	NA	TGTGCCAGCAGCTCCCAGGGGGTAGGTGGCAATCAGCCCCAGCATTTT	CASSSQGVGGNQPQHF
TRBV6-2/TRBV6-3	TRBD2	TRBJ2-3	many	TGTGCCAGCAGTTACTCGATTGGGGCCCCTCGAGGGAGGGCTTCAGATACGCAGTATTTT	CASSYSIGAPRGRASDTQYF
TRBV5-1	NA	TRBJ1-1	many	TGCGCCAGCAGCTTGTTCGGGGAGGGCACTGAAGCTTTCTTT	CASSLFGEGTEAFF
TRBV7-2	TRBD1	TRBJ1-5	NA	TGTGCCAGCAGCGCACAGGGGGCAGGTCAGCCCCAGCATTTT	CASSAQGAGQPQHF
TRBV24-1	NA	TRBJ2-3	NA	TGTGCCACCAGTACGGACAGTTGGACAGATACGCAGTATTTT	CATSTDSWTDTQYF
TRBV5-4	NA	TRBJ2-1	NA	TGTGTCAGCACCCACAACTGGGGGGCGCGAAATGAGCAGTTCTTC	CVSTHNWGARNEQFF
TRBV4-2	TRBD2	TRBJ2-1	many	TGTGCCAGCAGCCAAGATTTAGCTAGCGGGAGGAAGGAGCAGTTCTTC	CASSQDLASGRKEQFF
TRBV6-5	NA	TRBJ2-3	many	TGTGCCAGCAGTTATATGGGGGCAGATACGCAGTATTTT	CASSYMGADTQYF
TRBV12-3/TRBV12-4	NA	TRBJ1-4	many	TGTGCCAGCAGCTCCCCCACAACTAATGAAAAACTGTTTTTT	CASSSPTTNEKLFF
TRBV20-1	NA	TRBJ1-5	NA	TGCAGTGCTAGAGATCGCAAAGACGGAGGGAGACTTAGCAATCAGCCCCAGCATTTT	CSARDRKDGGRLSNQPQHF
TRBV30	TRBD1	TRBJ2-4	many	TGTGCCTGGAGTGTACAGGGGAACATTCAGTACTTC	CAWSVQGNIQYF
TRBV5-6	TRBD1	TRBJ1-1	few	TGTGCCAGCAGCTTGGGTTCCGGGACAGGATCAACTGGAGCTTTCTTT	CASSLGSGTGSTGAFF
TRBV7-2	NA	TRBJ2-5	many	TGTGCCAGCAGCCCCCGACAGGGAGGGGAAGAGACCCAGTACTTC	CASSPRQGGEETQYF
TRBV9	NA	TRBJ1-1	NA	TGTGCCAGCAGCCCTTCGGGGGGGCACACTGAAGCTTTCTTT	CASSPSGGHTEAFF
TRBV6-1	TRBD1	TRBJ1-2	NA	TGTGCCAGCAGTACAGGGGTTTGGGGAGCGATGCACGGCTACACCTTC	CASSTGVWGAMHGYTF
TRBV5-6	TRBD2	TRBJ2-7	NA	TGTGCCAGCAGCCTCAGCGGGGGCCAACGCTACGAGCAGTACTTC	CASSLSGGQRYEQYF
TRBV20-1	NA	TRBJ2-3	many	TGCAGTGCTAGACTGGTTAACACAGATACGCAGTATTTT	CSARLVNTDTQYF
TRBV6-2/TRBV6-3	TRBD1	TRBJ2-7	many	TGTGCCAGCAGTTACTCGACAGGGTACCGCTCCTACGAGCAGTACTTC	CASSYSTGYRSYEQYF
TRBV4-1	NA	TRBJ2-2	NA	TGCGCCACCGGAGGGATGGGAACGAACACCGGGGAGCTGTTTTTT	CATGGMGTNTGELFF
TRBV9	NA	TRBJ2-5	NA	TGTGCCAGCAGCGTAGGGAACCGGGTCCAAGAGACCCAGTACTTC	CASSVGNRVQETQYF
TRBV5-6	TRBD1	TRBJ1-2	many	TGTGCCAGCAGCCATGACAGGGATGGCTACACCTTC	CASSHDRDGYTF
TRBV29-1	NA	TRBJ2-5	NA	TGCAGCGTTGTGGATGGGGGGCGCGGGAAGACCCAGTACTTC	CSVVDGGRGKTQYF
TRBV4-3	NA	TRBJ2-5	few	TGCGCCAGCAGCCAAGATGAAGTGGAGACCCAGTACTTC	CASSQDEVETQYF
TRBV3-1	NA	TRBJ1-5	NA	TGTGCCAGCAGCCCAGGGGACATTCAGCCCCAGCATTTT	CASSPGDIQPQHF
TRBV4-3	NA	TRBJ1-1	many	TGCGCCAGCAGCCAAGGGATGGGGCGTAGAGCAGGCACTGAAGCTTTCTTT	CASSQGMGRRAGTEAFF
TRBV20-1	NA	TRBJ2-2	many	TGCAGTGCCGTGGGGGGTGGCACCGGGGAGCTGTTTTTT	CSAVGGGTGELFF
TRBV18	TRBD2	TRBJ2-3	few	TGTGCCAGCTCACCATCTAGCGGGGGTCTCGCAGATACGCAGTATTTT	CASSPSSGGLADTQYF
TRBV20-1	NA	TRBJ2-5	once	TGCAGTGCTAGAGACCTCGGACAGCGCCAAGAGACCCAGTACTTC	CSARDLGQRQETQYF
TRBV18	NA	TRBJ2-7	once	TGTGCCAGCTCACCAGGACAGAACTTCGTGGGGGAGCAGTACTTC	CASSPGQNFVGEQYF